The T cell receptor beta chain under discussion was sequenced for a study of cytomegalovirus exposure and HLA in healthy donors. Study outcomes and limitations: Testing in vitro showed three CMV-associated chains specific for CMV antigens. The finding came from a later analysis; first-cohort TCR clusters tended to co-occur in the approximately 120 validation repertoires. High sensitivity and specificity were reportedly achieved when the classifier diagnosed cytomegalovirus status. Listed as cytomegalovirus-associated were roughly 180 TCR beta chains.

Points on this clone: Its antigen is not known.

Trimming pared 0 bases from V and 3 bases from J, leaving 10 bases between. The CDR3 loop spans 15 amino acids. Germline V CDR1 and CDR2: SGHDT, YYEEEE. The table came from immunoSEQ multiplex PCR; TCRdb's copy has only in-frame clones and leaves some out. The sample lists about 150,000 clones, approximately 90% occurring once. The chain employs TRBV5-6 and TRBJ1-5; D perhaps matches TRBD1 (5 bases). This clonotype was obtained from a man in his late teens or twenties in good health and CMV-seronegative. The specimen sequenced was PBMCs. The CDR3 is CASSLVGGSNQPQHF. The CDR3 DNA is TGTGCCAGCAGCTTGGTCGGGGGTTCCAATCAGCCCCAGCATTTT.